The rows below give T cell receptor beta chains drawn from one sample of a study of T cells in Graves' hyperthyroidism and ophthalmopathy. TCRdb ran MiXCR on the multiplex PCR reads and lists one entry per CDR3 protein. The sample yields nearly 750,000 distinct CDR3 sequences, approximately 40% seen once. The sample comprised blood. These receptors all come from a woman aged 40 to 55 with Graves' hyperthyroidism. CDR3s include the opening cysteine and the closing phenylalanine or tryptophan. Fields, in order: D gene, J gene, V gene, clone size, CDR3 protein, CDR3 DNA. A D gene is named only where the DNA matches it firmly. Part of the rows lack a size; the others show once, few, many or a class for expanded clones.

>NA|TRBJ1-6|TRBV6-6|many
CASSATGDHYNSPLHF
TGTGCCAGCAGTGCCACAGGTGACCACTATAATTCACCCCTCCACTTT
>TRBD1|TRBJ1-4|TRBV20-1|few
CSAGDRVGEKLFF
TGCAGTGCTGGGGACAGGGTAGGGGAAAAACTGTTTTTT
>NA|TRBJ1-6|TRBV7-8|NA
CPRPRTAPSYNSPLHF
TGTCCACGACCCAGGACAGCCCCCTCCTATAATTCACCCCTCCACTTT
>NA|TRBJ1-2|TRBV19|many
CASREGRQRHYGYTF
TGTGCCAGTAGGGAGGGTCGGCAACGGCACTATGGCTACACCTTC
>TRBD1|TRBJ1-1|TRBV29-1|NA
CSVNGQAGTEAFF
TGCAGCGTCAACGGACAGGCGGGCACTGAAGCTTTCTTT
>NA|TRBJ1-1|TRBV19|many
CASSWQNTEAFF
TGTGCCAGTAGTTGGCAGAACACTGAAGCTTTCTTT
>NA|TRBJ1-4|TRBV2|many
CASSDRGGTNEKLFF
TGTGCCAGCAGTGATCGAGGGGGAACTAATGAAAAACTGTTTTTT
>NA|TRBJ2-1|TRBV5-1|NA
CASSLEGSDNEQFF
TGCGCCAGCAGCTTGGAGGGGTCAGACAATGAGCAGTTCTTC
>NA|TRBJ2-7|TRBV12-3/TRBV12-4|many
CASSPSGEQYF
TGTGCCAGCAGTCCCTCTGGCGAGCAGTACTTC
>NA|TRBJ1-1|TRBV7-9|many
CARGPMNTEAFF
TGTGCCAGAGGACCCATGAACACTGAAGCTTTCTTT
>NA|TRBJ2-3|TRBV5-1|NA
CASSPGGLSDTQYF
TGTGCCAGCAGCCCCGGTGGGCTAAGCGATACGCAGTATTTT
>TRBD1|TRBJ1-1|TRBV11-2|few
CASSLDLQGFTEAFF
TGTGCCAGCAGCTTAGATTTACAGGGGTTCACTGAAGCTTTCTTT
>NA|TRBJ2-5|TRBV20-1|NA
CGARIVGHQETQYF
TGCGGTGCTAGAATAGTAGGCCATCAAGAGACCCAGTACTTC
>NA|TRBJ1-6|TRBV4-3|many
CASSQRQNSPLHF
TGCGCCAGCAGCCAGAGACAGAATTCACCCCTCCACTTT
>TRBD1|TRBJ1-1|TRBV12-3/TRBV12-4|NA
CASSLRGQGTLMNTEAFF
TGTGCCAGCAGTTTAAGGGGACAGGGCACGCTCATGAACACTGAAGCTTTCTTT
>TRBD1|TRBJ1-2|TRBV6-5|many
CASTGTGGLGYTF
TGTGCCAGCACCGGGACAGGGGGCCTTGGCTACACCTTC
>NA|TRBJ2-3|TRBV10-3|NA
CAISEGGSDADTQYF
TGTGCCATCAGTGAGGGGGGGTCGGATGCAGATACGCAGTATTTT
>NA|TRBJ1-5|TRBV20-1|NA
CSAGGLWDPSNQPQHF
TGCAGTGCCGGGGGGTTGTGGGACCCCAGCAATCAGCCCCAGCATTTT
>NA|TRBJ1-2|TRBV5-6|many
CASSPRRGETGYTF
TGTGCCAGCAGCCCCCGCAGGGGTGAGACCGGCTACACCTTC
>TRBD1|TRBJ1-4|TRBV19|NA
CASMLDRLLFF
TGTGCCAGTATGTTGGACAGGTTACTGTTTTTT
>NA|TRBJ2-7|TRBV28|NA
CASSPQGRGDEQYF
TGTGCCAGCAGTCCCCAGGGCAGGGGCGACGAGCAGTACTTC
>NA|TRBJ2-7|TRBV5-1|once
CASSLGGQKQYF
TGCGCCAGCAGCTTGGGAGGACAGAAGCAGTACTTC
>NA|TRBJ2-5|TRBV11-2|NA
CASSYNGGPQETQYF
TGTGCCAGCAGCTATAACGGGGGCCCCCAAGAGACCCAGTACTTC
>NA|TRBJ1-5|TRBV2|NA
CASTDIRGYSNQPQHF
TGTGCCAGCACCGATATCCGGGGGTATAGCAATCAGCCCCAGCATTTT
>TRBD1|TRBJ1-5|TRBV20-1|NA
CSAIDRGFSVRSQHF
TGCAGTGCAATTGACAGGGGGTTTTCGGTTAGGTCCCAGCATTTT
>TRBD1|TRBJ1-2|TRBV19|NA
CASSMYSTGGQGYTF
TGTGCCAGTAGTATGTATAGTACAGGGGGCCAAGGCTACACCTTC
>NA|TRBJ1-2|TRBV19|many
CATCCGHSNYGYTF
TGTGCCACCTGCTGCGGGCATTCTAACTATGGCTACACCTTC
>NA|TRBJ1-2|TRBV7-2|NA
CASSSPQGGHGYTF
TGTGCCAGCAGCTCACCACAGGGCGGACATGGCTACACCTTC
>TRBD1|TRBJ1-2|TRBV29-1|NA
CSSRQGDGYTF
TGCAGCTCACGGCAGGGGGATGGCTACACCTTC
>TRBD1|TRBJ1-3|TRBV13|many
CASSLTGNGNTIYF
TGTGCCAGCAGCTTGACAGGGAATGGAAACACCATATATTTT
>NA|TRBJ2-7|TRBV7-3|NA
CASSQPTRFSYEQYF
TGTGCCAGCAGCCAGCCTACAAGGTTCTCCTACGAGCAGTACTTC
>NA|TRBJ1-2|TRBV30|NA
CAWSVTLGNRGYTF
TGTGCCTGGAGTGTAACCTTGGGGAATCGGGGCTACACCTTC
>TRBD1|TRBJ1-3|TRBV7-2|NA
CASNRAWTGAGNTIYF
TGTGCCAGCAATAGGGCATGGACAGGGGCTGGAAACACCATATATTTT
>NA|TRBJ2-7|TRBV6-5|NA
CASVSGAPYEQYF
TGTGCCAGTGTTTCAGGTGCCCCCTACGAGCAGTACTTC
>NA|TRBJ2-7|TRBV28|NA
CASMVPDRNYEQYF
TGTGCCAGCATGGTTCCGGACAGAAACTACGAGCAGTACTTC
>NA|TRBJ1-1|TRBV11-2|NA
CATQTGMNTEAFF
TGTGCCACCCAGACAGGAATGAACACTGAAGCTTTCTTT
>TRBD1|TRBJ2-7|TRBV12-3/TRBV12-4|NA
CASSFWTGLEQYF
TGTGCCAGCAGCTTTTGGACAGGGCTCGAGCAGTACTTC
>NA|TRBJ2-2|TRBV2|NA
CASSYQVSSVNTGELFF
TGTGCCAGCAGTTACCAGGTGTCTAGCGTGAACACCGGGGAGCTGTTTTTT
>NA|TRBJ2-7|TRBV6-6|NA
CASSTPDAGIPEQYF
TGTGCCAGCAGTACACCCGACGCGGGGATACCCGAGCAGTACTTC
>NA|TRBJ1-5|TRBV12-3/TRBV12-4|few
CASSLAARNQPQHF
TGTGCCAGCAGTTTAGCTGCCCGCAATCAGCCCCAGCATTTT
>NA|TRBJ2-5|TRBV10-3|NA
CAISVGVEKTQYF
TGTGCCATCAGTGTGGGGGTAGAAAAGACCCAGTACTTC
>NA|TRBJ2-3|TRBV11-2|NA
CASSLSADTQYF
TGTGCCAGCAGCTTATCAGCCGATACGCAGTATTTT
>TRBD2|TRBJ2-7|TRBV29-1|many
CSVISGGPSSYEQYF
TGCAGCGTAATTAGCGGGGGGCCAAGCTCCTACGAGCAGTACTTC
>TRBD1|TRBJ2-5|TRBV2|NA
CASRGQANQPQYF
TGTGCCAGCAGGGGACAGGCGAATCAGCCCCAGTACTTC
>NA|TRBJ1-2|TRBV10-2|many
CASSESQVVGYTF
TGCGCCAGCAGTGAGTCGCAGGTGGTAGGCTACACCTTC
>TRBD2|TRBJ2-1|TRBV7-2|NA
CASSLRNGRPYNEQFF
TGTGCCAGCAGCTTACGAAACGGGAGGCCCTACAATGAGCAGTTCTTC
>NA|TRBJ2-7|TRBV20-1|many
CSASDVGHSYEQYF
TGCAGTGCTAGTGATGTCGGACACTCCTACGAGCAGTACTTC
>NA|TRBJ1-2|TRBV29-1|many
CSVQGIRSGYTF
TGCAGCGTACAAGGGATCAGGAGCGGCTACACCTTC
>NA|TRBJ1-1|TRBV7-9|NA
CASSFGTLFEAFF
TGTGCCAGCAGCTTCGGGACGCTGTTTGAAGCTTTCTTT
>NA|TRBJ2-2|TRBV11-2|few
CASSLVRLSSRTGELFF
TGTGCCAGCAGCTTAGTCCGTTTGTCGTCACGCACCGGGGAGCTGTTTTTT
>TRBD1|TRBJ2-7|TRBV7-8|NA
CASSPNRGYGYEQYF
TGTGCCAGCAGCCCGAACAGGGGTTATGGCTACGAGCAGTACTTC
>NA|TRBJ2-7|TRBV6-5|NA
CAISYSFEGYEQYF
TGTGCCATCAGTTACTCGTTCGAGGGCTACGAGCAGTACTTC
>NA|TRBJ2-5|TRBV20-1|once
CSAREVGETQYF
TGCAGTGCTAGAGAGGTCGGGGAGACCCAGTACTTC
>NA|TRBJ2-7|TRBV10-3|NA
CAISEVEDGYEQYF
TGTGCCATCAGTGAGGTGGAGGACGGCTACGAGCAGTACTTC
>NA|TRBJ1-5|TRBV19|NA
CASSPPAGGYNQPQHF
TGTGCCAGTAGTCCCCCTGCGGGAGGGTACAATCAGCCCCAGCATTTT